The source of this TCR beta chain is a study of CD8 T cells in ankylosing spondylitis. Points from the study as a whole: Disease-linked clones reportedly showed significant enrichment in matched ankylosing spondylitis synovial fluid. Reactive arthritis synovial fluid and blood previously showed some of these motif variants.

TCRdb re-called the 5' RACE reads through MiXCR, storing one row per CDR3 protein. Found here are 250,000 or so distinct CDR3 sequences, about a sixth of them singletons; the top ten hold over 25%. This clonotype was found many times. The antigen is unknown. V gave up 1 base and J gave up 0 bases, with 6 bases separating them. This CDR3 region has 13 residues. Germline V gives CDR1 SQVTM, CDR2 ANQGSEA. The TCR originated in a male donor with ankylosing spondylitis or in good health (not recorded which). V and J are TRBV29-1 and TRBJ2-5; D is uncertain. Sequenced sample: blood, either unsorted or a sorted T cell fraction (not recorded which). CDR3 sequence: CSVEVENQETQYF. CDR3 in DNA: TGCAGCGTTGAAGTTGAGAACCAAGAGACCCAGTACTTC. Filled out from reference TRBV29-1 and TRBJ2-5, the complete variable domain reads SAVISQKPSRDICQRGTSLTIQCQVDSQVTMMFWYRQQPGQSLTLIATANQGSEATYESGFVIDKFPISRPNLTFSTLTVSNMSPEDSSIYLCSVEVENQETQYFGPGTRLLVL.